This TCR beta chain appears in the sequencing data of a study of primary melanoma T cells and metastatic recurrence. Study context: Tumors were T2–T4 primary melanomas thicker than 1 mm.

The V and J ends lost 2 bases and 3 bases, in that order; junction bases with no gene match: 10. Germline loops: CDR1 MNHGY, CDR2 SAAAGT. The CDR3 has 16 amino acids. Study-wide findings and caveats: Tumor T-cell fraction reportedly predicted progression-free survival independently. Primary melanomas may harbor an effective T-cell antitumor response, authors suggested.

Sequencing was performed with immunoSEQ multiplex PCR; in TCRdb, only in-frame clones are kept and a portion is missing. The sample lists approximately 1,100 clones, about 74% seen once, with about 4.4% in the top ten. A note on this clone: Its target is unknown.

The patients had surgically resected primary melanoma at risk of metastatic recurrence. The source of this sequence is a human donor with melanoma. What was sequenced was melanoma tumor tissue. The chain couples TRBV6-8 to TRBJ2-7, with 7 bases that match TRBD1. The CDR3 nucleotides are TGTGCCAGCAGTTACCGACGACAGGGTTATGGCTACGAGCAGTACTTC. Protein: CASSYRRQGYGYEQYF.